The present T cell receptor beta chain was sequenced within a study of T cell repertoires in cytomegalovirus infection. Study-wide results and limits: Carriage of CMV together with the relevant HLA was identifiable through cumulative public TCR beta family frequency. The ex vivo response was dominated by HLA-C-restricted CMV-specific TCR beta clonotypes.

This clonotype was seen ten or more times. What it binds is unknown. A single record per CDR3 protein comes from TCRdb applying MiXCR to the reads. The sample has some 150,000 distinct CDR3 sequences; 32% are singletons. The germline CDR1 and CDR2 sequences are SGHRS and YFSETQ. J lost 8 bases, V lost 4 bases, and 12 bases had no gene match. This CDR3 has 17 residues. This clonotype originated in a human donor in good health (CMV status not recorded). Some clones in this sample may be carry-over from other donors' samples. Material: CD8+ T cells from cultured PBMCs, obtained from culture after CMV antigen stimulation. The gene calls are TRBV5-1 and TRBJ2-1; 13 bases map to TRBD2. The CDR3 DNA follows: TGCGCCAGCAGCCCTGGACTAGCGGGGGTCTCAGGGGATGAGCAGTTCTTC. Amino acids: CASSPGLAGVSGDEQFF.